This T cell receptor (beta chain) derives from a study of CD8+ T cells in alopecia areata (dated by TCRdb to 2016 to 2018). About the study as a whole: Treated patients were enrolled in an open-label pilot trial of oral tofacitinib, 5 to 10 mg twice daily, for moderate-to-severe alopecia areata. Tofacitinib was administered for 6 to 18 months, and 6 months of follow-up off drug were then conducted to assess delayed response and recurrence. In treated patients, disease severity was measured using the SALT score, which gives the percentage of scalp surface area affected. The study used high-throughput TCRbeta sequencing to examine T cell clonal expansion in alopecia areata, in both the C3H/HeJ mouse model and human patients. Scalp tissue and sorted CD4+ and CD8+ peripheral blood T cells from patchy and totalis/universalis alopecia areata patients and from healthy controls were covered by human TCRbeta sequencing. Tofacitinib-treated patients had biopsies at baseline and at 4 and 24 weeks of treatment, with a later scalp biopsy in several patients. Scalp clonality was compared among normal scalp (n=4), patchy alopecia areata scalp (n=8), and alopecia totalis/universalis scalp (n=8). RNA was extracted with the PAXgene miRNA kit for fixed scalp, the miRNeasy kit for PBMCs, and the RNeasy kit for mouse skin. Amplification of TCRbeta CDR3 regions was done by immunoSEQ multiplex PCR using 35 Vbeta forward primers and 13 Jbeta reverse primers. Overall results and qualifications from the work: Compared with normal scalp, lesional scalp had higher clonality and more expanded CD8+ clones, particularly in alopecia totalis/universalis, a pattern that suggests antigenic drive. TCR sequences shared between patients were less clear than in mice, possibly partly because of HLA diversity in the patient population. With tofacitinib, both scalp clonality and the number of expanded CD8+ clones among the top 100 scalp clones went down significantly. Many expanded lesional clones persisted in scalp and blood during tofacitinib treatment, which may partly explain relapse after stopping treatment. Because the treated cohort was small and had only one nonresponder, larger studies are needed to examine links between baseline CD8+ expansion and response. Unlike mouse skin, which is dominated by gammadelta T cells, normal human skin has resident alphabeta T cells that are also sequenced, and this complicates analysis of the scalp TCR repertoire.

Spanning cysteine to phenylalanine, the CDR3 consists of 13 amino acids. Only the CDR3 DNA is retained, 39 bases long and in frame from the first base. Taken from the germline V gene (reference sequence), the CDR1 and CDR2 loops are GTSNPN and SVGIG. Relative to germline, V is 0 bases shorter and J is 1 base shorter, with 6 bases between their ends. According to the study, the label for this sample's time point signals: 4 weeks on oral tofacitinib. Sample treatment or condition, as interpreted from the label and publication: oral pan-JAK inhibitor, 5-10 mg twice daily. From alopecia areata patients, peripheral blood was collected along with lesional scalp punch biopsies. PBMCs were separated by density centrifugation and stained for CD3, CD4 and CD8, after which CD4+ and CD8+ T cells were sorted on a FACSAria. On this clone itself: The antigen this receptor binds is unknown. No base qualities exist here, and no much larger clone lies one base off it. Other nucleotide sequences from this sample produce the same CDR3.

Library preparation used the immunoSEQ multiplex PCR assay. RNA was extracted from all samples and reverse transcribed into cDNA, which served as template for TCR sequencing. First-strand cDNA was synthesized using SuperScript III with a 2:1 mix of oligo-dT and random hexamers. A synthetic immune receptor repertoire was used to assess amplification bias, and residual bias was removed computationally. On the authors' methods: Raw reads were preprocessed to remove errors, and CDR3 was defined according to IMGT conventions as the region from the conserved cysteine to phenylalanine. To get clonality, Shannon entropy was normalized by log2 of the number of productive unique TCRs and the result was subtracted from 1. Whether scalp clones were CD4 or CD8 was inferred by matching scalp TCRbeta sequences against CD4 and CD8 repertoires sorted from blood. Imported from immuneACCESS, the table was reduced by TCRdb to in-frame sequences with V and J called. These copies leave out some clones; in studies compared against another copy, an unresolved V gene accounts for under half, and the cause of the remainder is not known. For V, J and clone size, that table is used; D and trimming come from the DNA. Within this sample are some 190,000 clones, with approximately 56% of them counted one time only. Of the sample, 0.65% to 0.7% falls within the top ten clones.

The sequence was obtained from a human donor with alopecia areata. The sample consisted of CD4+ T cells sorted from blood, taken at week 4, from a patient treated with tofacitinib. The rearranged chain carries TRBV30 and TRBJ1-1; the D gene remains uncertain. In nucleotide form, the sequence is TGTGCCTGGAGTGTTCTTAGGAACACTGAAGCTTTCTTT. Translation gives CAWSVLRNTEAFF.